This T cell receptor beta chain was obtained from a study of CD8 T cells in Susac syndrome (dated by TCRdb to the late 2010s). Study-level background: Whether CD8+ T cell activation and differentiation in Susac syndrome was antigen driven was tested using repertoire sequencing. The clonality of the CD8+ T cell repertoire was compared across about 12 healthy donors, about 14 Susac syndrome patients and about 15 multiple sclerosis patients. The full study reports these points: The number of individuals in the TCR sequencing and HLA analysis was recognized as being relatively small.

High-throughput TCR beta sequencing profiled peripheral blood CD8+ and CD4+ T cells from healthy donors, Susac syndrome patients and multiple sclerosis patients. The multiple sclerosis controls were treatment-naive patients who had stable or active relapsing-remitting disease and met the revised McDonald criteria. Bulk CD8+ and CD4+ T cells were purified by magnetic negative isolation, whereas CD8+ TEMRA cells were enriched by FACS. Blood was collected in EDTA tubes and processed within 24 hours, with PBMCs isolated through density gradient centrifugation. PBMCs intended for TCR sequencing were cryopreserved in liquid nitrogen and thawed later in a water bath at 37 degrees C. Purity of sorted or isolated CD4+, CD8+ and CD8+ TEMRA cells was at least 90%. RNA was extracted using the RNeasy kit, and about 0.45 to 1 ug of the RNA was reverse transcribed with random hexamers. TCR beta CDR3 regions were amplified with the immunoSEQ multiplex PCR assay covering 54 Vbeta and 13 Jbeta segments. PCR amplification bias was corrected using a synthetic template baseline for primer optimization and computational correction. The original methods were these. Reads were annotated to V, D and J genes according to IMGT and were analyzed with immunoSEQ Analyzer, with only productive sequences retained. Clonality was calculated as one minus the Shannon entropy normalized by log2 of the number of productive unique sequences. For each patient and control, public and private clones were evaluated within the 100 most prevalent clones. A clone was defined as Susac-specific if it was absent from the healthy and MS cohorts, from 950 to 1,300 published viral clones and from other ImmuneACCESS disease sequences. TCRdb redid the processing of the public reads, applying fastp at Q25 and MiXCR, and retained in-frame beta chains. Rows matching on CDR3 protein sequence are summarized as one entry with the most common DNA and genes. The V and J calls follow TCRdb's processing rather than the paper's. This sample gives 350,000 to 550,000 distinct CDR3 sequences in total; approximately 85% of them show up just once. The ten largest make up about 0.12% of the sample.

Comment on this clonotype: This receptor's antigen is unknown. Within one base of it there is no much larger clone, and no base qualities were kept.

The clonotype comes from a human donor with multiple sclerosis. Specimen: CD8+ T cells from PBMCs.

In nucleotides, the sequence is TGCGCCAGCAGCCGGGAAACAGGGCTCTCCTACGAGCAGTACTTC. This codes for CASSRETGLSYEQYF. The V and J genes are TRBV4-1 and TRBJ2-7; a tentative D call is TRBD1 (6 bases match). Based on the germline V gene, the CDR1 and CDR2 sequences are MGHRA and YSYEKL. The CDR3 sequence holds 15 residues, the cysteine and phenylalanine included. Left in the record is the CDR3 DNA by itself, 45 bases read in frame from the first base. The V end loses 4 bases and the J end loses 0 bases, and a stretch of 13 bases separates them.